This passage covers 23 T cell receptor beta chains from one sample sequenced in a study of cytomegalovirus exposure and HLA in healthy donors. This PCR relied on a set of 60 Vbeta primers and 13 Jbeta primers. The assay was immunoSEQ multiplex PCR, and TCRdb's table has in-frame clones only and misses some. The sample has about 130,000 clones; over 60% are singletons. Source material: PBMCs. These receptors all come from a man aged 45-65 years in good health and CMV-seronegative.

This clone was detected only a few times. The chain couples TRBV2 to TRBJ2-7; 9 positions agree with TRBD1. J lost 7 bases, V lost 7 bases, and 20 bases had no gene match. The CDR3 runs 17 residues. From germline, CDR1 is SNHLY and CDR2 FYNNEI. The CDR3 is CASTPLTPGQGQGEQYV. The CDR3 coding sequence is TGTGCCAGCACCCCCCTCACGCCGGGACAGGGCCAGGGGGAGCAGTACGTC.

The chain is built from TRBV5-8 and TRBJ2-3, with a weak D call TRBD2 (7 bases). Per germline, CDR1 SGHTS and CDR2 YDEGEE. The CDR3 is 16 residues long. V lost 4 bases to trimming and J lost 1 base, with 16 bases between them. CDR3 loop: CASSPGGAPGTDTQYF. The CDR3 nucleotides read TGTGCCAGCAGCCCTGGGGGGGCCCCTGGCACAGATACGCAGTATTTT.

V usage is TRBV7-2 and J usage is TRBJ1-6; TRBD1 agrees at 7 bases. Germline V gives CDR1 SGHTA, CDR2 FQGNSA. The CDR3 has 14 amino acids. The V segment lost 5 bases and the J segment 7 bases; nucleotides outside the gene matches: 5. CDR3 sequence reads: CASSVTGVNSPLHF. CDR3 bases: TGTGCCAGCAGCGTCACAGGGGTCAATTCACCCCTCCACTTT.

The rearrangement joins TRBV5-1 to TRBJ1-4; D possibly corresponds to TRBD1 (6 bases). Trimming left V 0 bases short and J 6 bases short, with 12 bases between. This CDR3 spans 15 amino acids. Germline loops: CDR1 SGHRS, CDR2 YFSETQ. CDR3 nucleotides: TGCGCCAGCAGCTTGGAGGGGTACAGGGATGAAAAACTGTTTTTT. Its protein product is CASSLEGYRDEKLFF.

V gene TRBV5-1 combines with J gene TRBJ1-2; D might be TRBD1 (5 bases). V dropped 4 bases and J dropped 0 bases, with 10 bases sitting between them. Germline V gene lookup returns CDR1 SGHRS and CDR2 YFSETQ. This CDR3 is 14 amino acids long. The CDR3 DNA reads TGCGCCAGCAGCCCGGACATGACTAACTATGGCTACACCTTC. Translation: CASSPDMTNYGYTF.

Notes on this clone: Other DNA sequences in the sample encode the same CDR3. V gene TRBV18 combines with J gene TRBJ2-7; tentative D call: TRBD2 (6 bases). With 3 bases removed from V and 7 bases from J, the gap between germline ends came to 13 bases. This CDR3 region has 13 residues. Looked up from germline, CDR1 is KGHSH and CDR2 is LQKENI. This chain's CDR3 is CASSPGQGGEQYV. DNA of the CDR3: TGTGCCAGCTCACCGGGGCAGGGAGGTGAGCAGTACGTC.

The chain carries TRBV30 and TRBJ2-4; D gene unclear. With 1 base removed from V and 8 bases from J, the gap between germline ends came to 6 bases. Per the germline V gene, CDR1 is GTSNPN and CDR2 is SVGIG (reference sequence). The CDR3 totals 11 residues. Here the CDR3 DNA reads TGTGCCTGGAGTGAGATAGACATTCAGTACTTC. Translating gives CAWSEIDIQYF.

This clone was picked up a small number of times. This chain links TRBV5-1 with TRBJ2-3; weak D call: TRBD2 (7 bases). The CDR3 runs 16 residues. Trimming pared 4 bases from V and 0 bases from J, leaving 15 bases between. Looked up from germline, CDR1 is SGHRS and CDR2 is YFSETQ. CDR3 protein: CASSLLRGASTDTQYF. The CDR3 bases are TGCGCCAGCAGCCTTCTCCGGGGGGCAAGCACAGATACGCAGTATTTT.

V gene TRBV9 combines with J gene TRBJ1-2, with D uncertain. The CDR3 totals 15 residues. Germline V gene data show CDR1 as SGDLS and CDR2 as YYNGEE. V shed 1 base and J shed 3 bases, with 13 bases lying between them. CDR3: CASSVSREGYYGYTF. The DNA for the CDR3 is TGTGCCAGCAGCGTATCGAGGGAAGGATACTATGGCTACACCTTC.

Concerning this clone: In the same sample, other DNA sequences code for this CDR3. This rearrangement joins TRBV18 to TRBJ1-6; 10 nucleotides align to TRBD1. V lost 3 bases to trimming and J lost 7 bases; unmatched junction nucleotides: 0. The CDR3 is 14 residues long. Per the germline V gene, CDR1 is KGHSH and CDR2 is LQKENI. The CDR3 sequence is CASSPGQGNSPLHF. Here the CDR3 DNA reads TGTGCCAGCTCACCGGGACAGGGGAATTCACCCCTCCACTTT.

This clone appeared a single time. The chain recombines TRBV6-1 with TRBJ1-1; D is uncertain. Deletions cut 7 bases from V and 2 bases from J, with 8 bases between. Per the germline V gene, CDR1 is MNHNS and CDR2 is SASEGT. This CDR3 has 12 residues. CDR3 residues: CASIAVNTEAFF. The CDR3 DNA follows: TGTGCCAGCATCGCAGTTAACACTGAAGCTTTCTTT.

The chain is built from TRBV6-5 and TRBJ2-1; 11 nucleotides agree with TRBD1. With 5 bases clipped from V and 11 bases from J, the junction kept 8 bases outside the gene matches. The V gene's germline CDR1 is MNHEY and CDR2 SVGAGI. This CDR3 region has 14 residues. The CDR3 nucleotides are TGTGCCAGCAGTGGACAGGGGGCGGGGAATAAGCAGTTCTTC. Residues: CASSGQGAGNKQFF.

The genes are TRBV7-2 and TRBJ1-1; D call uncertain. This CDR3 region has 14 residues. Trimming stripped 3 bases from V and 5 bases from J, with 13 bases between. The germline CDR1 and CDR2 sequences are SGHTA and FQGNSA. This CDR3 reads CASSFRSSGTEAFF. The CDR3 coding sequence is TGTGCCAGCAGCTTCAGGTCGTCTGGGACTGAAGCTTTCTTT. The variable domain in full, completed from reference TRBV7-2 and TRBJ1-1, reads GAGVSQSPSNKVTEKGKDVELRCDPISGHTALYWYRQSLGQGLEFLIYFQGNSAPDKSGLPSDRFSAERTGGSVSTLTIQRTQQEDSAVYLCASSFRSSGTEAFFGQGTRLTVV.

V is TRBV4-1 and J is TRBJ2-5; D remains ambiguous. Trimming shortened V by 0 bases and J by 1 base, and 12 bases separated the two germline ends. CDR1 is MGHRA and CDR2 is YSYEKL in the germline V gene. CDR3 length: 16 residues. The CDR3 bases are TGCGCCAGCAGCCAAGAACCCCCGGGTACCCAAGAGACCCAGTACTTC. Amino acids: CASSQEPPGTQETQYF.

This clone came up once. The V and J genes are TRBV6-5 and TRBJ1-1, with D perhaps TRBD1 (5 bases). Germline V lookup: CDR1 MNHEY, CDR2 SVGAGI. The CDR3 consists of 15 residues. Trimming removed 4 bases at V and 1 base at J, with 13 bases between. Here the CDR3 DNA reads TGTGCCAGCAGTTCTCGACAGAACCCGAACACTGAAGCTTTCTTT. Translated: CASSSRQNPNTEAFF.

The chain uses TRBV9 and TRBJ2-7; D perhaps matches TRBD1 (5 bases). Looked up from germline, CDR1 is SGDLS and CDR2 is YYNGEE. The CDR3 totals 16 residues. V lost 0 bases and J 6 bases, leaving 19 bases between the germline ends. CDR3: CASSVEGQGRSAEQYF. Written as DNA, the CDR3 is TGTGCCAGCAGCGTAGAAGGCCAGGGAAGGTCGGCCGAGCAGTACTTC.

The chain employs TRBV5-6 and TRBJ1-6, with a weak D call TRBD1 (6 bases). The germline V gene has CDR1 SGHDT and CDR2 YYEEEE. V was clipped by 3 bases and J by 10 bases, with 14 bases between them. The CDR3 totals 14 residues. The DNA for the CDR3 is TGTGCCAGCAGCTCAGGGGAGATAAGCTCACCCCTCCACTTT. Translation gives CASSSGEISSPLHF.

The CDR3 reads CASSYYRGYTEAFF. As DNA, the CDR3 is TGTGCCAGCAGTTATTACAGGGGGTACACTGAAGCTTTCTTT. The chain couples TRBV6-5 to TRBJ1-1, with 8 bases lining up with TRBD1. V lost 3 bases, J lost 3 bases, and 3 bases stayed unmatched. Germline V lookup: CDR1 MNHEY, CDR2 SVGAGI. CDR3 length: 14 amino acids.

This clone showed up just once. The chain has TRBV28 and TRBJ2-7; TRBD1 matches at 10 bases. CDR3 size: 15 residues. CDR1 and CDR2 from the germline V gene are MDHEN and SYDVKM. J was trimmed by 5 bases and V by 6 bases; bases with no gene match: 10. The CDR3 protein is CASRPGQGGSHEQYV. The CDR3 nucleotides are TGTGCCAGCAGACCCGGACAGGGGGGATCCCACGAGCAGTACGTC.

The rearrangement uses TRBV13 and TRBJ2-1; TRBD1 is a possible D gene (6 bases). V lost 5 bases and J 9 bases, leaving 14 bases between the germline ends. Germline lookup yields CDR1 PRHDT and CDR2 FYEKMQ (reference sequence). This CDR3 spans 13 amino acids. The DNA of the CDR3 is TGTGCCAGCAGCGCAAACAGGGTGGGTGAGCAGTTCTTC. This translates into CASSANRVGEQFF. Complete variable domain (other parts from reference TRBV13 and TRBJ2-1): AAGVIQSPRHLIKEKRETATLKCYPIPRHDTVYWYQQGPGQDPQFLISFYEKMQSDKGSIPDRFSAQQFSDYHSELNMSSLELGDSALYFCASSANRVGEQFFGPGTRLTVL.

J is TRBJ2-7 and V is TRBV5-5; 7 bases align to TRBD1. Trimming cost V 0 bases and J 2 bases; bases outside gene matches: 5. Looked up from germline, CDR1 is SGHKS and CDR2 is YYEKEE (reference sequence). The CDR3 has 15 residues. This CDR3 is CASSLDLTGTYEQYF. CDR3 coding DNA: TGTGCCAGCAGCTTGGATCTGACAGGGACCTACGAGCAGTACTTC.

This clone was recorded only once. The rearrangement uses TRBV19 and TRBJ2-3; 12 nucleotides match TRBD2. The germline V gene has CDR1 LNHDA and CDR2 SQIVND (reference sequence). CDR3 size: 17 residues. CDR3 in DNA: TGTGCTGCCTCGCCCGGGACTAGCGGGTTTATCACAGATACGCAGTATTTT. It is translated as CAASPGTSGFITDTQYF.

This clone came up a few times. This chain links TRBV5-1 with TRBJ2-2; 12 positions agree with TRBD2. Germline trimming cut 1 base from V and 3 bases from J; bases unmatched to any gene: 7. This CDR3 comprises 18 residues. The V gene's germline CDR1 is SGHRS and CDR2 YFSETQ. CDR3 region: CASSLSSGGAVDTGELFF. In DNA, the CDR3 is TGCGCCAGCAGCTTGTCTAGCGGGGGGGCAGTGGACACCGGGGAGCTGTTTTTT.